This note documents a single T cell receptor beta chain sequence. Its antigen remains unidentified. This table comes from immunoSEQ multiplex PCR, and its TCRdb copy is limited to in-frame clones, with some not included. The sample lists 80,000 to 95,000 clones, about 92% occurring once. This CDR3 contains 13 residues. Germline CDR1 reads MNHNS; CDR2 reads SASEGT. V was cut by 5 bases and J by 7 bases, with 14 bases left in between. The data are from a study of graft-versus-host responses after intestinal transplantation. Notes on the study in general: High graft-versus-host to host-versus-graft clonal ratios were found in allografts of patients who had graft-donor T cell macrochimerism. GvH clonotypes were identified within recipient marrow, with a subset emerging first in ileum or blood. Maximum circulating GvH clone levels tracked with early post-transplant HvG decreases.

This TCR came from a human donor who received an intestinal transplant. The genes are TRBV6-1 and TRBJ1-1; D is ambiguous. This specimen consisted of unstimulated CD8+ T cells sorted from spleen or lymph node cells, obtained before intestinal transplant. CDR3 sequence reads: CASSLTWEGEAFF. The CDR3 bases are TGTGCCAGCAGTTTAACCTGGGAGGGTGAAGCTTTCTTT.